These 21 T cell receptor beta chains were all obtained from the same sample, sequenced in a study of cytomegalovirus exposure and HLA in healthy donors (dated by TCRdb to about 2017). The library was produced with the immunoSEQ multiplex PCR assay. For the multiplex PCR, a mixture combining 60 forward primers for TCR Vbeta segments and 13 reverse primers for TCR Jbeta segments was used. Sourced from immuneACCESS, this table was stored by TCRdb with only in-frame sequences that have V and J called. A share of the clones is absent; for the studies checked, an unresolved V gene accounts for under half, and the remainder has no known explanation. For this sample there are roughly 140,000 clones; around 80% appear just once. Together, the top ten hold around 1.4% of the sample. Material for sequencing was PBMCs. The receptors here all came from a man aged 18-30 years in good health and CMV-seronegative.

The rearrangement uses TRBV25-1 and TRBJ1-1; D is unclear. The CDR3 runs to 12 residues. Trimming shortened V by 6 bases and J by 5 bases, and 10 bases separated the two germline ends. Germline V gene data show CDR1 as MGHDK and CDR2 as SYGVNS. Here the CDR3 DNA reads TGTGCCAGCAGCCAGAGCAGGACTGAAGCTTTCTTT. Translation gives CASSQSRTEAFF. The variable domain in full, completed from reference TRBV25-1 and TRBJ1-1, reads EADIYQTPRYLVIGTGKKITLECSQTMGHDKMYWYQQDPGMELHLIHYSYGVNSTEKGDLSSESTVSRIRTEHFPLTLESARPSHTSQYLCASSQSRTEAFFGQGTRLTVV.

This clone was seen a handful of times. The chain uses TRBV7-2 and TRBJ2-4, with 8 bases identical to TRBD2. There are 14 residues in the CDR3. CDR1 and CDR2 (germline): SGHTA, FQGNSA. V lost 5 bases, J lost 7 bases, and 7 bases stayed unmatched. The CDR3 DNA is TGTGCCAGCAGCCCCGGGACGGGGGGGAACATTCAGTACTTC. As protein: CASSPGTGGNIQYF.

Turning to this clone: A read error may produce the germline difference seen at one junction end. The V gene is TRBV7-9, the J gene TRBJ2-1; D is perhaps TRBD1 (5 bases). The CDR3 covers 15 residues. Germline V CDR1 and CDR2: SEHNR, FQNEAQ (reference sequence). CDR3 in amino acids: CSSSLGLRAGNEQFF. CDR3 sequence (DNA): TGTTCCAGCAGCTTAGGTCTCAGGGCTGGGAATGAGCAGTTCTTC.

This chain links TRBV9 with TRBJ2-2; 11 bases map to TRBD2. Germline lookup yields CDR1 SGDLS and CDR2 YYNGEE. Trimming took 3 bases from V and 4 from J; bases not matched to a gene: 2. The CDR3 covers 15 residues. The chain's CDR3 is CASSATSGSTGELFF. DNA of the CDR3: TGTGCCAGCAGCGCAACTAGCGGGAGCACCGGGGAGCTGTTTTTT.

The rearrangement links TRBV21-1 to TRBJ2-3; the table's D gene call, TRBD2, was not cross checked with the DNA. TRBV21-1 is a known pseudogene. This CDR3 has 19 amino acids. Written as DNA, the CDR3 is TGTGCCAGCAGCAAAGGATGTGGCAAGCGCAAAACCCGGCAGGATACGCAGTATTTT. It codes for CASSKGCGKRKTRQDTQYF.

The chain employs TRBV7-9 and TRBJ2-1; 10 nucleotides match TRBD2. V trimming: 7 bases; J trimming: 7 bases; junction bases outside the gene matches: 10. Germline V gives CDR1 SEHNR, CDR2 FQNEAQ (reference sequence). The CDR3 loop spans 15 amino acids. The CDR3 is CASTPAGGPGNEQFF. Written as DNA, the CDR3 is TGTGCCAGCACCCCAGCGGGAGGGCCGGGGAATGAGCAGTTCTTC.

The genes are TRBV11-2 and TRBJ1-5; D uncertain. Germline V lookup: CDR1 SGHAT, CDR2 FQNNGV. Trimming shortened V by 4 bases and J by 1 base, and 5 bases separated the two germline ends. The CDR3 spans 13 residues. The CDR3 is CASSSGSNQPQHF. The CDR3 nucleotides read TGTGCCAGCAGCTCAGGAAGCAATCAGCCCCAGCATTTT.

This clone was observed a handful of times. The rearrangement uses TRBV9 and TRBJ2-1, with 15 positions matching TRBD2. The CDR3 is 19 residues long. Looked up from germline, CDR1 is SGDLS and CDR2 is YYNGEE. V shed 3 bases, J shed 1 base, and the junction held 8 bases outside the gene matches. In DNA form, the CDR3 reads TGTGCCAGCAGCGGATTGGGACTAGCGGGAGGAGCTTCCTACAATGAGCAGTTCTTC. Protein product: CASSGLGLAGGASYNEQFF. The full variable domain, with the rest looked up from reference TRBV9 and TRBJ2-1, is DSGVTQTPKHLITATGQRVTLRCSPRSGDLSVYWYQQSLDQGLQFLIQYYNGEERAKGNILERFSAQQFPDLHSELNLSSLELGDSALYFCASSGLGLAGGASYNEQFFGPGTRLTVL.

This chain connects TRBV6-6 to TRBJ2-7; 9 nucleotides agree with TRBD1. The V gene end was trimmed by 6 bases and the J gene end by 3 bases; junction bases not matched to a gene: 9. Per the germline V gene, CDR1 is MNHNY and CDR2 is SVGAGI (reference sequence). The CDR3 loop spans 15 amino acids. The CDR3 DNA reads TGTGCCAGCAGCTTGACAGGGGGAAGAAACTACGAGCAGTACTTC. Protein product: CASSLTGGRNYEQYF.

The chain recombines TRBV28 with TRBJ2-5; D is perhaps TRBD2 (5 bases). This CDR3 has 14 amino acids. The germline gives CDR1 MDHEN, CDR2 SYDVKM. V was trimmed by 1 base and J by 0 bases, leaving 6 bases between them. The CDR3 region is CASSLFGDQETQYF. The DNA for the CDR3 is TGTGCCAGCAGTTTATTCGGGGACCAAGAGACCCAGTACTTC. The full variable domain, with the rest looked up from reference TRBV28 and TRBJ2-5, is DVKVTQSSRYLVKRTGEKVFLECVQDMDHENMFWYRQDPGLGLRLIYFSYDVKMKEKGDIPEGYSVSREKKERFSLILESASTNQTSMYLCASSLFGDQETQYFGPGTRLLVL.

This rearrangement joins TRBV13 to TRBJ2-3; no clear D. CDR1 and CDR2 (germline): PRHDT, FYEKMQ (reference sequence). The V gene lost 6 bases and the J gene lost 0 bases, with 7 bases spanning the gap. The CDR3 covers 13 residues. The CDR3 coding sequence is TGTGCCAGCAGGACTGTTAGCACAGATACGCAGTATTTT. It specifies CASRTVSTDTQYF.

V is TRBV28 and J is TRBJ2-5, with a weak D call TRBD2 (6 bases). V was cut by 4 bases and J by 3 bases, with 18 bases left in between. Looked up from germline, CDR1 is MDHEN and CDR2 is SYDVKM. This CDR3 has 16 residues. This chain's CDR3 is CASSWGSGPGEETQYF. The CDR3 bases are TGTGCCAGCAGTTGGGGTAGCGGCCCCGGGGAAGAGACCCAGTACTTC.

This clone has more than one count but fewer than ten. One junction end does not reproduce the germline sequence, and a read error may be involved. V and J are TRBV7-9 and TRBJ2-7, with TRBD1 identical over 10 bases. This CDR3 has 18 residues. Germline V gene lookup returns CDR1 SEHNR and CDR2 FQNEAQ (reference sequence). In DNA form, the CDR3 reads TGTTCCAGCAGCCTTCTCCCCGGACAGGGGGTGAGCTCCTACGAGCAGTACTTC. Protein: CSSSLLPGQGVSSYEQYF.

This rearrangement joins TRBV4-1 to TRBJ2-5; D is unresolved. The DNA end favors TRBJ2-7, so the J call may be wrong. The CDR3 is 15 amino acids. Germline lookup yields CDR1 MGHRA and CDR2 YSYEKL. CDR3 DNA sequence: TGCGCCAGCAGCCTCAGAGTCTCTAGCTCCTACGAGCAGTACTTC. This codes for CASSLRVSSSYEQYF.

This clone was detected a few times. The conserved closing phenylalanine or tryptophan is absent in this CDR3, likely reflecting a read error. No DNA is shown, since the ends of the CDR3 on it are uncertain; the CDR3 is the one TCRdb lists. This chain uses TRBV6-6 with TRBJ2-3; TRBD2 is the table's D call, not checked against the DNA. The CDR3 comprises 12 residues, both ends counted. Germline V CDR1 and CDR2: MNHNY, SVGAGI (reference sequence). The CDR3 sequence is CASSYQGTSLYV.

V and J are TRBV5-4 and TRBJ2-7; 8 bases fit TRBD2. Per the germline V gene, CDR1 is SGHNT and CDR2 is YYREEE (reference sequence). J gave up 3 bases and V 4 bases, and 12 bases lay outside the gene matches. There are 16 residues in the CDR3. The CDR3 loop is CASSQGPTSESYEQYF. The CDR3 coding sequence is TGTGCCAGCAGCCAAGGACCGACTAGCGAGAGCTACGAGCAGTACTTC.

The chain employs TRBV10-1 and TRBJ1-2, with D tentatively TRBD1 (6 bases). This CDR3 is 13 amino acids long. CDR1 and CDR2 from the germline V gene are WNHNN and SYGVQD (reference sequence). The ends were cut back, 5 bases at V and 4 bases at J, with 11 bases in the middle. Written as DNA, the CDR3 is TGCGCCAGCAGTTGGACAGCTTCCTATGGCTACACCTTC. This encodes CASSWTASYGYTF.

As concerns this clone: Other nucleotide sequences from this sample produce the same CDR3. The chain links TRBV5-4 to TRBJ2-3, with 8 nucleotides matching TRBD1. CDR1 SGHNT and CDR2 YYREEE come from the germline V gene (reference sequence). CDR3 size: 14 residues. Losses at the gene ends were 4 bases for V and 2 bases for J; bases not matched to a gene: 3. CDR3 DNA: TGTGCCAGCAGCAGGCAGGGGGCCACAGATACGCAGTATTTT. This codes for CASSRQGATDTQYF.

The CDR3 spells CASSLNMRSASYEQYF. The CDR3 bases are TGTGCCAGCAGCTTGAATATGCGTTCCGCGTCCTACGAGCAGTACTTC. The rearrangement joins TRBV5-6 to TRBJ2-7, with D unresolved. The V end lost 1 base, the J end lost 1 base, and 15 bases lay between the germline ends. In germline, CDR1 is SGHDT, CDR2 YYEEEE. CDR3 length: 16 residues. Variable domain in full (rest from reference TRBV5-6 and TRBJ2-7): DAGVTQSPTHLIKTRGQQVTLRCSPKSGHDTVSWYQQALGQGPQFIFQYYEEEERQRGNFPDRFSGHQFPNYSSELNVNALLLGDSALYLCASSLNMRSASYEQYFGPGTRLTVT.

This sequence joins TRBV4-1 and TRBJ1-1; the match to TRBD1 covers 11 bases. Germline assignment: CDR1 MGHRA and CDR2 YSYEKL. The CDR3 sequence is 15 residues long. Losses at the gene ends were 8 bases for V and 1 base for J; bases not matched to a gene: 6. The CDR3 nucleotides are TGCGCCAGCCGGGGACAGGGGGGATGGAACACTGAAGCTTTCTTT. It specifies CASRGQGGWNTEAFF.

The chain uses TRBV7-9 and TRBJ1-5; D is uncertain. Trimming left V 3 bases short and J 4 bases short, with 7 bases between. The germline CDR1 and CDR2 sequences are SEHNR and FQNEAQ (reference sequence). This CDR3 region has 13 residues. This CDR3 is CASSFGSNQPQHF. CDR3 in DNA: TGTGCCAGCAGCTTTGGGAGTAATCAGCCCCAGCATTTT.